Listed below are T cell receptor beta chains from one sample, sequenced in a study of cytomegalovirus exposure and HLA in healthy donors. Profiling relied on immunoSEQ multiplex PCR, and the TCRdb table lists in-frame clones only, not all of them. The table records around 120,000 clones, roughly 80% of them present only once. Sequenced: PBMCs. The receptors stem from a man aged 30 to 45 in good health and CMV-seronegative. Both conserved end residues are part of each CDR3. The D gene is left open where the match is weak. Rows give clone size only sometimes, using once, few, many, or a class for an expanded clone.

j_gene | v_gene | abundance | d_gene | CDR3nt | CDR3aa
TRBJ1-3 | TRBV30 | NA | NA | TGTGCCTGGAATCCGGGCTCTGGAAACACCATATATTTT | CAWNPGSGNTIYF
TRBJ1-2 | TRBV19 | NA | NA | TGTGCCAGTAGTATAGGCTCGGGAAACTATGGCTACACCTTC | CASSIGSGNYGYTF
TRBJ1-1 | TRBV6-1 | NA | TRBD1 | TGTGCCAGCAGTGAAGCTCAGCAGGGGGCAAGGACTGAAGCTTTCTTT | CASSEAQQGARTEAFF
TRBJ2-2 | TRBV28 | NA | NA | TGTGCCAGCAGCCGTAACACCGGGGAGCTGTTTTTT | CASSRNTGELFF
TRBJ2-7 | TRBV5-6 | NA | TRBD1 | TGTGCCGGCTCTTACAGGGGGAGCTCCTACGAGCAGTACTTC | CAGSYRGSSYEQYF
TRBJ2-3 | TRBV7-7 | once | TRBD2 | TGTGCCAGCAGCTTAGGCCCTAGCGGCGCAGATACGCAGTATTTT | CASSLGPSGADTQYF
TRBJ2-1 | TRBV6-5 | NA | NA | TGTGCCAGCAGGCCCGCGGGGCGTGAGCAGTTCTTC | CASRPAGREQFF
TRBJ2-3 | TRBV27 | NA | NA | TGTGCCAGCAGTCCTAGGACAGCAGATACGCAGTATTTT | CASSPRTADTQYF
TRBJ1-1 | TRBV19 | NA | NA | TGTGCCAGTAGGGCCTATCACAGGAACACTGAAGCTTTCTTT | CASRAYHRNTEAFF
TRBJ1-2 | TRBV6-1 | NA | NA | TGTGCCAGCACCCCTCAGGGGTCAGTGAACTATGGCTACACCTTC | CASTPQGSVNYGYTF
TRBJ1-2 | TRBV5-1 | once | TRBD1 | TGCGCCAGCAGCTTGGCGGACAGGGACTATGGCTACACCTTC | CASSLADRDYGYTF
TRBJ1-5 | TRBV28 | NA | NA | TGTGCCAGCAGTTCCCCGACAGGAGGCTATCAGCCCCAGCATTTT | CASSSPTGGYQPQHF
TRBJ2-7 | TRBV15 | few | NA | TGTGCCACCAGCAGAGATATTCGAGGGCCAGCGGGCGAGCAGTACTTC | CATSRDIRGPAGEQYF
TRBJ2-7 | TRBV4-2 | few | NA | TGTGCCAGCAGCCAAGCGGGACTTCCCTCCTACGAGCAGTACTTC | CASSQAGLPSYEQYF
TRBJ2-2 | TRBV5-4 | few | TRBD1 | TGTGCCAGCAGCCCCAAGGGGACAGAGATCACCGGGGAGCTGTTTTTT | CASSPKGTEITGELFF
TRBJ1-1 | TRBV27 | once | NA | TGTGCCAGCAGTAAGGTGTCGGGGTTGTTCACTGAAGCTTTCTTT | CASSKVSGLFTEAFF
TRBJ2-3 | TRBV5-5 | NA | TRBD1 | TGTGCCAGCAGCCACAGACAGGGGAGGACAGATACGCAGTATTTT | CASSHRQGRTDTQYF
TRBJ2-3 | TRBV27 | once | NA | TGTGCCACTACAGGGTTAGTGACAGATACGCAGTATTTT | CATTGLVTDTQYF
TRBJ2-7 | TRBV27 | NA | NA | TGTGCCAGCAGTTCAGGGGGGTCAGGTGGGTACGAGCAGTACTTC | CASSSGGSGGYEQYF
TRBJ2-7 | TRBV11-2 | few | TRBD1 | TGTGCCAGCAGCTTAGACTCCGGTACAGGACAGGAAGGCTACGAGCAGTACTTC | CASSLDSGTGQEGYEQYF
TRBJ1-2 | TRBV4-2 | NA | NA | TGTGCCAGCAGCCAAGACATTCCTAACTATGGCTACACCTTC | CASSQDIPNYGYTF
TRBJ1-1 | TRBV5-6 | NA | NA | TGTGCCAGCAGCTTAGGGGGAAGGACTGAAGCTTTCTTT | CASSLGGRTEAFF
TRBJ2-3 | TRBV29-1 | NA | TRBD2 | TGCAGCCTGCTTGGGACTAGTAAACGTGCAGATACGCAGTATTTT | CSLLGTSKRADTQYF
TRBJ1-3 | TRBV9 | NA | NA | TGTGCCAGCAGCGTAGCACGGGGCTCTGGAAACACCATATATTTT | CASSVARGSGNTIYF
TRBJ2-3 | TRBV5-6 | NA | TRBD1 | TGTGCCAGCAGCTTGTATTCGGGACAGGCGAGAGATACGCAGTATTTT | CASSLYSGQARDTQYF
TRBJ1-4 | TRBV5-1 | NA | TRBD1 | TGCGCCAGCAGCTTGGAACCAGACAGGGGGAGTGGAGAAAAACTGTTTTTT | CASSLEPDRGSGEKLFF
TRBJ2-2 | TRBV7-9 | NA | NA | TGTGCCAGCAGCTTCTTAGGGGCGAACACCGGGGAGCTGTTTTTT | CASSFLGANTGELFF
TRBJ1-2 | TRBV7-9 | NA | NA | TGTGCCAGCAGCTTAATGCCAACTCTTACCGGTAACTATGGCTACACCTTC | CASSLMPTLTGNYGYTF
TRBJ2-1 | TRBV10-2 | NA | TRBD2 | TGCGCCAGCAGTGGTCAAGCGGGGAGATCCTACAATGAGCAGTTCTTC | CASSGQAGRSYNEQFF
TRBJ1-6 | TRBV19 | NA | NA | TGTGCCAGTATGGCGGGGAGCTCCTATAATTCACCCCTCCACTTT | CASMAGSSYNSPLHF
TRBJ2-1 | TRBV5-5 | NA | NA | TGTGCCAGCAGCTTCCGTCCCGGGACTTCAAATGAGCAGTTCTTC | CASSFRPGTSNEQFF
TRBJ2-1 | TRBV6-5 | once | NA | TGTGCCAGCAGTTACTCGAAGGGGCGCATTGAGCAGTTCTTC | CASSYSKGRIEQFF
TRBJ2-3 | TRBV29-1 | NA | TRBD2 | TGCAGCGGCCAGCGGGGGGTTGGCACAGATACGCAGTATTTT | CSGQRGVGTDTQYF
TRBJ1-5 | TRBV6-4 | NA | TRBD1 | TGTGCCAACACCGGGACAGGGAGAAAAAGGAGCAATCAGCCCCAGCATTTT | CANTGTGRKRSNQPQHF
TRBJ1-5 | TRBV27 | NA | NA | TGTGCCAGCAGTTTAACTTTGCGAAGGCCCCAGCATTTT | CASSLTLRRPQHF
TRBJ1-2 | TRBV5-8 | NA | NA | TGTGCCAGCACCCTTGGTGCCAGGGACTATGGCTACACCTTC | CASTLGARDYGYTF
TRBJ2-5 | TRBV6-4 | few | NA | TGTGCCAGCAAGAAGTTATCGGGAGAGACCCAGTACTTC | CASKKLSGETQYF
TRBJ1-5 | TRBV2 | NA | NA | TGTGCCAGCAGTGTACAACGGAGCGGGAATCAGCCCCAGCATTTT | CASSVQRSGNQPQHF
TRBJ2-7 | TRBV7-2 | NA | NA | TGTGCCAGCAGCCGGGACTTCTTCTACGAGCAGTACTTC | CASSRDFFYEQYF
TRBJ1-2 | TRBV6-5 | NA | NA | TGTGCCAGCAGTTACCAGAGGGCGGAAACTAACTATGGCTACACCTTC | CASSYQRAETNYGYTF
TRBJ2-1 | TRBV28 | NA | NA | TGTGCCAGCATCTCCGGACAGATTACCAATGAGCAGTTCTTC | CASISGQITNEQFF
TRBJ2-7 | TRBV6-6 | once | TRBD2 | TGTGCCAGCACCCAAGCGGGGTACGAGCAGTACTTC | CASTQAGYEQYF
TRBJ2-7 | TRBV28 | NA | NA | TGTGCCAGCAGTACCCCCGGAGACAGATCCTACGAGCAGTACTTC | CASSTPGDRSYEQYF
TRBJ2-1 | TRBV9 | few | TRBD2 | TGTGCCAGCAGCGTAGAGGGCGGGAGAAACAATGAGCAGTTCTTC | CASSVEGGRNNEQFF
TRBJ2-7 | TRBV6-6 | NA | NA | TGTGCCAGCAGTCCCGAGAACGGTCAGAGGACCTACGAGCAGTACTTC | CASSPENGQRTYEQYF
TRBJ2-1 | TRBV28 | NA | NA | TGTGCCAGCAGTTTTGTGGGAACAGGTCTCAATGAGCAGTTCTTC | CASSFVGTGLNEQFF
TRBJ1-2 | TRBV11-1 | NA | NA | TGTGCCAGCAGCTTAATTGGACAGACTCCGAAAGGCTACACCTTC | CASSLIGQTPKGYTF
TRBJ2-7 | TRBV6-5 | NA | NA | TGTGCCAGCAGTCGAGCGGCGGCCTACGAGCAGTACTTC | CASSRAAAYEQYF
TRBJ2-1 | TRBV11-2 | NA | NA | TGTGCGTCAGGTCGCGAGCAGTTCTTC | CASGREQFF
TRBJ2-5 | TRBV5-1 | few | TRBD2 | TGCGCCAGCAGCGCGGGAGTTCAAGAGACCCAGTACTTC | CASSAGVQETQYF
TRBJ2-5 | TRBV25-1 | NA | NA | TGTGCCAGCAGTGTTCGGGTAGGCCGAGAGACCCAGTACTTC | CASSVRVGRETQYF
TRBJ1-6 | TRBV6-5 | NA | TRBD1 | TGTGCCAGCAGTTTACGGGAGACAGGGTTTGGTTCACCCCTCCACTTT | CASSLRETGFGSPLHF
TRBJ2-1 | TRBV7-6 | NA | TRBD2 | TGTGCCAGCAGCCCGACTAGCGGGGGTACATACAATGAGCAGTTCTTC | CASSPTSGGTYNEQFF
TRBJ1-4 | TRBV6-5 | NA | NA | TGTGCCAGCAGTTATACAGCCTCTCATGAAAAACTGTTTTTT | CASSYTASHEKLFF
TRBJ1-1 | TRBV21-1 | few | NA | TGTGCCAGCAACTCAAAGTGGGACAGGGAGATAAATCTGAACACTGAAGCTTTCTTT | CASNSKWDREINLNTEAFF